This is a list of T cell receptor beta chains from one sample in a study of CD8 T cells in Susac syndrome. TCRdb recomputed calls from the immunoSEQ multiplex PCR reads with MiXCR, one row per CDR3 protein. Of 150,000 to 250,000 distinct CDR3 sequences listed, roughly 95% were seen once; the top ten hold roughly 0.094%. Specimen: CD4+ T cells from PBMCs. The receptors originated from a human donor with multiple sclerosis. The conserved cysteine and the conserved F or W are not part of the CDR3 here.

TRBV9	TRBJ2-2	ASSVQGGRTGELF
TRBV6-5	TRBJ2-6	ASSWMRPDSGANVLT
TRBV15	TRBJ1-5	ATSRDLGPQH
TRBV5-1	TRBJ1-4	ASSPGQFNEKLF
TRBV5-1	TRBJ1-3	ASSTTGYSGNTIY
TRBV5-1	TRBJ2-5	ASSLYEGTQY
TRBV3-1	TRBJ1-3	ASSLQGPGNTIY
TRBV20-1	TRBJ1-1	SAGRTRI
TRBV14	TRBJ1-6	ASSRHRELRNSPLH
TRBV20-1	TRBJ1-2	SARGDRGNYGYT
TRBV5-6	TRBJ2-3	ASSFFGSTDTQY
TRBV15	TRBJ2-3	ATSRSVRGDTDTQY
TRBV20-1	TRBJ2-7	SARGGYEQY